The 13 T cell receptor beta chains below come from one sample, sequenced in a study of T-cell reconstitution after alpha-beta-depleted transplantation in children. Unique molecular identifiers were incorporated into the prepared TCRbeta library. TCRdb re-called the PCR reads with MiXCR, one entry per CDR3 protein. The data hold hundreds of thousands of distinct CDR3 sequences, with roughly a tenth observed a single time. This specimen was PBMCs, taken before TCRalphabeta/CD19-depleted stem cell transplant. The receptors derive from a boy under two years old with acute myeloid leukemia, due to receive a stem cell transplant.

There are many counts of this clonotype. The J gene is TRBJ2-1, the V gene TRBV11-2; the match to TRBD2 covers 11 bases. The V and J ends lost 9 bases and 4 bases, in that order; junction bases with no gene match: 5. This CDR3 has 14 residues. CDR1 is SGHAT, CDR2 FQNNGV, per germline. The CDR3 reads CASASGGPYNEQFF. The DNA of the CDR3 is TGTGCCAGTGCTAGCGGGGGGCCTTACAATGAGCAGTTCTTC.

The CDR3 is CASIQDQNTGELFF. DNA for the CDR3: TGTGCCAGCATTCAGGACCAGAACACCGGGGAGCTGTTTTTT. The chain combines TRBV12-3 or TRBV12-4 with TRBJ2-2, with D hard to call. The CDR3 is 14 residues long. V shed 7 bases and J shed 1 base, with 10 bases lying between them.

The rearrangement uses TRBV7-2 and TRBJ2-2; no reliable D call. The CDR3 is 14 amino acids. The V gene's germline CDR1 is SGHTA and CDR2 FQGNSA. With 2 bases removed from V and 0 bases from J, the gap between germline ends came to 4 bases. The CDR3 loop is CASSLHPNTGELFF. As DNA, the CDR3 is TGTGCCAGCAGCTTACATCCGAACACCGGGGAGCTGTTTTTT.

To note about this clonotype: A much bigger clone sits one base away, suggesting this may be a read error. The conserved closing phenylalanine or tryptophan is absent in this CDR3, likely reflecting a read error. It is unclear where the CDR3 begins or ends on the DNA, so no DNA is shown, and the CDR3 is as TCRdb lists it. This chain links TRBV12-3 or TRBV12-4 with TRBJ1-5. Including both end residues, the CDR3 is 12 amino acids long. This CDR3 is CASKGSNQPQNC.

This clonotype was recorded at least ten times. The chain is built from TRBV2 and TRBJ2-1, with 8 bases fitting TRBD1. The CDR3 is 14 residues long. CDR1 and CDR2 from the germline V gene are SNHLY and FYNNEI. Germline trimming cut 6 bases from V and 2 bases from J; bases unmatched to any gene: 3. The CDR3 region has the DNA TGTGCCAGCAGGGAGACAGGGGCCTACAATGAGCAGTTCTTC. Translation: CASRETGAYNEQFF.

This chain connects TRBV15 to TRBJ1-6; a possible D gene is TRBD1 (5 bases). The V and J ends lost 1 base and 6 bases respectively, with 7 bases between them. CDR1 is LNHNV, CDR2 YYDKDF, per germline (reference sequence). This CDR3 spans 14 amino acids. The CDR3 coding sequence is TGTGCCACCAGCAGAGGGGGCTTTAATTCACCCCTCCACTTT. Protein: CATSRGGFNSPLHF.

In nucleotides, the CDR3 is TGCAGTGTTACCCCCCGAAAGGGGGCGAATTGGGTTCAGCCCCAGCATTTT. It is translated as CSVTPRKGANWVQPQHF. This chain uses TRBV20-1 with TRBJ1-5, with 7 bases aligning to TRBD1. CDR3 length: 17 amino acids. The junction had 21 bases not matched to a gene; V was cut back by 7 bases and J by 6 bases. The germline V gene encodes CDR1 DFQATT and CDR2 SNEGSKA (reference sequence).

Here the CDR3 reads CACCRTVAVSGNTIYF. The CDR3 region has the DNA TGTGCCTGCTGCCGGACAGTAGCCGTCTCTGGAAACACCATATATTTT. V and J are TRBV3-1 and TRBJ1-3, with TRBD1 as a possible D gene (6 bases). The CDR3 totals 16 residues. The V gene lost 11 bases and the J gene lost 0 bases, with 20 bases spanning the gap. Germline CDR1 and CDR2: LGHDT and YNNKEL (reference sequence).

This clonotype was seen ten or more times. V is TRBV2 and J is TRBJ2-6; TRBD1 agrees at 9 bases. CDR1 SNHLY and CDR2 FYNNEI come from the germline V gene. V shed 9 bases, J shed 2 bases, and the junction held 2 bases outside the gene matches. The CDR3 is 14 residues long. The CDR3 coding sequence is TGTGCCAGTAGGGACAGGGCTGGGGCCAACGTCCTGACTTTC. Translated, it gives CASRDRAGANVLTF.

On this clonotype: Possible read error: a much larger clone is one base away. This chain connects TRBV29-1 to TRBJ2-7, with D hard to call. The germline V gene has CDR1 SQVTM and CDR2 ANQGSEA. This CDR3 has 13 residues. V was pared by 3 bases and J by 0 bases, with 9 bases between. CDR3 bases: TGCAGCGTTGAGGTATGGGCCTCCTACGAGCAGTACTTC. Protein product: CSVEVWASYEQYF.

This clonotype was counted at least ten times. The genes are TRBV14 and TRBJ2-5; perhaps TRBD2 as D (5 bases). From germline, CDR1 is SGHDN and CDR2 FVKESK. This CDR3 has 14 residues. Trimming shortened V by 4 bases and J by 2 bases, and 11 bases separated the two germline ends. The CDR3 protein is CASSPRGFQETQYF. The CDR3 DNA is TGTGCCAGCAGCCCCCGGGGTTTTCAAGAGACCCAGTACTTC.

This chain uses TRBV28 with TRBJ2-7; 8 positions agree with TRBD1. V was pared by 6 bases and J by 5 bases, with 12 bases of the junction left unmatched. CDR3 length: 15 amino acids. Germline-derived CDR1 and CDR2 are MDHEN and SYDVKM. This CDR3 reads CASSPPTGDHDEQYF. CDR3 sequence (DNA): TGTGCCAGCAGCCCTCCGACAGGGGATCATGACGAGCAGTACTTC.

This clonotype was observed at least ten times. The chain is built from TRBV5-1 and TRBJ2-1; TRBD2 agrees at 10 bases. The CDR3 spans 16 residues. Per germline, CDR1 SGHRS and CDR2 YFSETQ. V was pared by 0 bases and J by 5 bases, with 5 bases of the junction left unmatched. CDR3 DNA: TGCGCCAGCAGCTTGGTGGGGACTAGCGTAGACAATGAGCAGTTCTTC. It translates to CASSLVGTSVDNEQFF.